The next 3 T cell receptor beta chains were all read from a single sample in a study of control samples from healthy donors and cancer patients. The method was immunoSEQ multiplex PCR; TCRdb's version includes in-frame clones alone and lacks a portion of them. The repertoire holds tens of thousands of clones, with 88% as singletons. Material: blood. The receptors were sampled from a woman in her 70s in good health.

The chain joins TRBV3-1 (or the pseudogene TRBV3-2) to TRBJ2-7; 9 nucleotides agree with TRBD2. Germline V gene sequence: CDR1 LGHDT, CDR2 YNNKEL (reference sequence). The CDR3 runs to 17 residues. Trimming removed 0 bases from V and 4 bases from J; junction bases left unmatched: 10. The CDR3 region has the DNA TGTGCCAGCAGCCAAGATCCTGAGGCGACTAGCGGATACGAGCAGTACTTC. Translating gives CASSQDPEATSGYEQYF.

The CDR3 DNA is TGTGCCAGCAGCTCCCGGGAAAACACCATATATTTT. This codes for CASSSRENTIYF. V and J are TRBV9 and TRBJ1-3, with unresolved D. This CDR3 is 12 amino acids long. Germline loops: CDR1 SGDLS, CDR2 YYNGEE. The V end was cut by 4 bases, the J end by 6 bases, with 8 bases between.

The rearrangement links TRBV7-9 to TRBJ1-1; D is unclear. CDR3 length: 14 amino acids. In germline, CDR1 is SEHNR, CDR2 FQNEAQ (reference sequence). Trimming left V 5 bases short and J 0 bases short, with 10 bases between. The DNA of the CDR3 is TGTGCCAGCAGCGAAAAGGCCCTGAACACTGAAGCTTTCTTT. It codes for CASSEKALNTEAFF.